Listed below are T cell receptor beta chains from one sample, sequenced in a study of CD8 T cells in Susac syndrome. Using its own MiXCR run on the immunoSEQ multiplex PCR reads, TCRdb lists one record per CDR3 protein. The sample holds roughly 120,000 distinct CDR3 sequences, 94% seen once. Sequenced sample: CD4+ T cells from PBMCs. The receptors here all came from a human donor in good health. The CDR3 runs from the conserved cysteine through the conserved F or W. The order of the fields is clone size, J gene, V gene, D gene, CDR3 protein, CDR3 DNA. D genes are given only for firm matches. A clone size is listed for some rows: how often the clone was seen (once, few, many), or a class if it is expanded.

clone size: -
J gene: TRBJ1-6
V gene: TRBV27
D gene: -
CDR3 protein: CASSLSPGTGSPLHF
CDR3 DNA: TGTGCCAGCAGTTTATCCCCCGGGACGGGTTCACCCCTCCACTTT

clone size: -
J gene: TRBJ2-2
V gene: TRBV3-1
D gene: TRBD2
CDR3 protein: CASSQPGLEIFGTGELFF
CDR3 DNA: TGTGCCAGCAGCCAACCCGGACTAGAGATCTTCGGGACCGGGGAGCTGTTTTTT

clone size: -
J gene: TRBJ1-2
V gene: TRBV3-1
D gene: -
CDR3 protein: CASSPRIGSGYTF
CDR3 DNA: TGTGCCAGCAGCCCCCGTATTGGGAGTGGCTACACCTTC

clone size: -
J gene: TRBJ1-3
V gene: TRBV3-1
D gene: -
CDR3 protein: CASSQDLVNSGNTIYF
CDR3 DNA: TGTGCCAGCAGCCAAGATTTGGTCAACTCTGGAAACACCATATATTTT

clone size: -
J gene: TRBJ2-5
V gene: TRBV18
D gene: TRBD1
CDR3 protein: CASSPRDSQETQYF
CDR3 DNA: TGTGCCAGCTCACCACGGGACAGCCAAGAGACCCAGTACTTC

clone size: -
J gene: TRBJ2-5
V gene: TRBV29-1
D gene: -
CDR3 protein: CSVGGRAQETQYF
CDR3 DNA: TGCAGCGTTGGGGGTAGGGCCCAGGAGACCCAGTACTTC

clone size: few
J gene: TRBJ2-7
V gene: TRBV2
D gene: -
CDR3 protein: CASSPKYEQYF
CDR3 DNA: TGTGCCAGCAGTCCAAAATACGAGCAGTACTTC

clone size: once
J gene: TRBJ2-6
V gene: TRBV13
D gene: TRBD2
CDR3 protein: CASSPRGLVPSSGANVLTF
CDR3 DNA: TGTGCCAGCAGCCCCCGAGGACTAGTACCATCCTCTGGGGCCAACGTCCTGACTTTC

clone size: few
J gene: TRBJ2-1
V gene: TRBV7-9
D gene: -
CDR3 protein: CASSLGGDEQFF
CDR3 DNA: TGTGCCAGCAGCTTGGGTGGAGATGAGCAGTTCTTC

clone size: -
J gene: TRBJ2-1
V gene: TRBV7-2
D gene: -
CDR3 protein: CASSSGPLGNEQFF
CDR3 DNA: TGTGCCAGCAGCAGCGGCCCCCTCGGGAATGAGCAGTTCTTC

clone size: -
J gene: TRBJ2-1
V gene: TRBV10-2
D gene: TRBD2
CDR3 protein: CATQGVAGVSHNEQFF
CDR3 DNA: TGCGCCACCCAGGGCGTAGCGGGAGTGTCCCACAATGAGCAGTTCTTC

clone size: -
J gene: TRBJ2-3
V gene: TRBV7-2
D gene: TRBD1
CDR3 protein: CASRKGGGTDTQYF
CDR3 DNA: TGTGCCAGCAGGAAAGGGGGCGGCACAGATACGCAGTATTTT

clone size: -
J gene: TRBJ1-3
V gene: TRBV6-5
D gene: -
CDR3 protein: CASSFNRNSGNTIYF
CDR3 DNA: TGTGCCAGCAGTTTTAACAGAAACTCTGGAAACACCATATATTTT

clone size: -
J gene: TRBJ2-4
V gene: TRBV6-6
D gene: -
CDR3 protein: CASTRTLAKNIQYF
CDR3 DNA: TGTGCCAGCACCAGGACACTTGCCAAAAACATTCAGTACTTC

clone size: -
J gene: TRBJ1-1
V gene: TRBV12-3/TRBV12-4
D gene: TRBD1
CDR3 protein: CASSLGGTGESEAFF
CDR3 DNA: TGTGCCAGCAGCTTAGGGGGAACAGGGGAGTCTGAAGCTTTCTTT

clone size: once
J gene: TRBJ1-3
V gene: TRBV29-1
D gene: TRBD1
CDR3 protein: CSVGDSSGNTIYF
CDR3 DNA: TGCAGCGTGGGGGACAGCTCTGGAAACACCATATATTTT

clone size: few
J gene: TRBJ1-5
V gene: TRBV7-8
D gene: -
CDR3 protein: CASSSTHGQPQHF
CDR3 DNA: TGTGCCAGCAGCTCCACTCATGGTCAGCCCCAGCATTTT

clone size: -
J gene: TRBJ1-1
V gene: TRBV2
D gene: -
CDR3 protein: CASSDQVSEAFF
CDR3 DNA: TGTGCCAGCAGTGATCAGGTCTCGGAAGCTTTCTTT

clone size: once
J gene: TRBJ2-5
V gene: TRBV19
D gene: -
CDR3 protein: CASSPSMTPMETQYF
CDR3 DNA: TGTGCCAGTAGCCCTAGCATGACACCCATGGAGACCCAGTACTTC

clone size: -
J gene: TRBJ2-7
V gene: TRBV6-6
D gene: TRBD2
CDR3 protein: CASSYSSREAYEQYF
CDR3 DNA: TGTGCCAGCAGTTACTCGAGTCGGGAGGCCTACGAGCAGTACTTC

clone size: -
J gene: TRBJ1-1
V gene: TRBV18
D gene: -
CDR3 protein: CASSPGEWGTEAFF
CDR3 DNA: TGTGCCAGCTCACCAGGGGAATGGGGCACTGAAGCTTTCTTT

clone size: -
J gene: TRBJ2-2
V gene: TRBV28
D gene: -
CDR3 protein: CASTSLEERTGELFF
CDR3 DNA: TGTGCCAGCACCTCCTTGGAGGAACGCACCGGGGAGCTGTTTTTT

clone size: -
J gene: TRBJ2-3
V gene: TRBV7-9
D gene: -
CDR3 protein: CASSAATPYSTDTQYF
CDR3 DNA: TGTGCCAGCAGCGCGGCGACTCCGTATAGCACAGATACGCAGTATTTT

clone size: -
J gene: TRBJ2-1
V gene: TRBV7-2
D gene: -
CDR3 protein: CASSLVDLFSEQFF
CDR3 DNA: TGTGCCAGCAGCTTAGTGGATCTTTTCTCTGAGCAGTTCTTC

clone size: -
J gene: TRBJ2-7
V gene: TRBV24-1
D gene: TRBD2
CDR3 protein: CAVGTSGRYEQYF
CDR3 DNA: TGTGCCGTCGGGACTAGCGGGAGGTATGAGCAGTACTTC

clone size: few
J gene: TRBJ1-2
V gene: TRBV5-4
D gene: TRBD1
CDR3 protein: CASSLGTVNYGYTF
CDR3 DNA: TGTGCCAGCAGTTTGGGGACAGTAAACTATGGCTACACCTTC

clone size: -
J gene: TRBJ2-2
V gene: TRBV7-2
D gene: -
CDR3 protein: CASSLSSGTYTGELFF
CDR3 DNA: TGTGCCAGCAGCTTATCCTCCGGGACATACACCGGGGAGCTGTTTTTT

clone size: -
J gene: TRBJ2-7
V gene: TRBV11-2
D gene: -
CDR3 protein: CASSLVRTPYEQYF
CDR3 DNA: TGTGCCAGCAGCTTAGTTCGGACCCCCTACGAGCAGTACTTC

clone size: once
J gene: TRBJ1-6
V gene: TRBV7-2
D gene: TRBD1
CDR3 protein: CASSLRTGENSPLHF
CDR3 DNA: TGTGCCAGCAGCTTACGGACAGGGGAAAATTCACCCCTCCACTTT

clone size: -
J gene: TRBJ2-1
V gene: TRBV7-2
D gene: TRBD2
CDR3 protein: CASSLSGAGYNEQFF
CDR3 DNA: TGTGCCAGCAGCCTAAGCGGGGCGGGCTACAATGAGCAGTTCTTC